Detailed here is one T cell receptor beta chain. This entry is derived from a study of CD8 T cells in Susac syndrome. V was cut by 2 bases and J by 3 bases, with 15 bases left in between. This CDR3 region has 16 residues. The germline gives CDR1 SGHTA, CDR2 FQGNSA. RNA was extracted with the RNeasy kit, and a quantity of about 0.45 to 1 ug was reverse transcribed using random hexamers. Amplification of TCR beta CDR3 spanned 54 Vbeta and 13 Jbeta via immunoSEQ multiplex PCR. From the immunoSEQ multiplex PCR reads, TCRdb called clonotypes with MiXCR, one entry per CDR3 protein. The repertoire holds just under 150,000 distinct CDR3 sequences, around 94% seen once, with around 0.08% in the top ten.

The chain uses TRBV7-2 and TRBJ2-3; possible D gene TRBD2, 7 bases. Sequencing was performed on CD4+ T cells from PBMCs. The TCR was taken from a human donor in good health. This CDR3 reads CASSLSGGRGTDTQYF. The CDR3 region has the DNA TGTGCCAGCAGCTTAAGTGGTGGGAGGGGGACAGATACGCAGTATTTT.